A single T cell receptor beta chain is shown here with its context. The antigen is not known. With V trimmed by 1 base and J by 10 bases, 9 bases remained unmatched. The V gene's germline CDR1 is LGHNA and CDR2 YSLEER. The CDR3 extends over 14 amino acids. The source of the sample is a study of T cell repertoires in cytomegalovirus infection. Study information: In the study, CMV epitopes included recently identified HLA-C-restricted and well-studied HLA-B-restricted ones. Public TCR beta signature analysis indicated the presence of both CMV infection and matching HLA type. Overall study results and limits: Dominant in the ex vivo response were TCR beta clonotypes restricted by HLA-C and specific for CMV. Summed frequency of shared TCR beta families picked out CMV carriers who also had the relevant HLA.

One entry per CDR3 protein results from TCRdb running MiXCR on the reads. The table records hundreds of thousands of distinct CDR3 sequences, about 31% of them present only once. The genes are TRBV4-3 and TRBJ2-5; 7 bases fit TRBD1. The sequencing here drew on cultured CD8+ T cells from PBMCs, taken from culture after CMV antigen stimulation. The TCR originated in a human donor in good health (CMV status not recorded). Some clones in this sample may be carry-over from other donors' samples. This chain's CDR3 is CASSQGDSPRVQYF. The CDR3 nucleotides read TGCGCCAGCAGCCAAGGGGACAGCCCCAGGGTCCAGTACTTC.